The 8 T cell receptor beta chains listed next were all sequenced from one sample in a study of blood T cell repertoires in COVID-19. Repertoires were generated with immunoSEQ multiplex PCR, while TCRdb's copy carries only in-frame clones and drops some. Of approximately 200,000 clones listed, 85% are singletons. Material: PBMCs or T cells enriched from blood (not recorded which). These receptors were taken from a man aged 40-50 years who had recovered from COVID-19.

This chain uses TRBV5-1 with TRBJ2-5, with TRBD1 as a possible D gene (5 bases). Germline V gives CDR1 SGHRS, CDR2 YFSETQ. CDR3 length: 14 residues. V lost 5 bases, J lost 2 bases, and 13 bases lay in between. The CDR3 sequence is CASRTGKVQETQYF. The CDR3 DNA is TGCGCCAGCAGAACAGGAAAGGTGCAAGAGACCCAGTACTTC. Based on the CDR3 plus reference TRBV5-1 and TRBJ2-5, the full variable domain is KAGVTQTPRYLIKTRGQQVTLSCSPISGHRSVSWYQQTPGQGLQFLFEYFSETQRNKGNFPGRFSGRQFSNSRSEMNVSTLELGDSALYLCASRTGKVQETQYFGPGTRLLVL.

The V gene is TRBV4-1, the J gene TRBJ1-4; D is possibly TRBD1 (5 bases). CDR1 and CDR2 from the germline V gene are MGHRA and YSYEKL. The CDR3 runs 15 residues. V shed 1 base and J shed 6 bases, with 12 bases lying between them. In nucleotides, the CDR3 is TGCGCCAGCAGCCAAGGCCCGGGGGTCGATGAAAAACTGTTTTTT. This codes for CASSQGPGVDEKLFF.

The chain uses TRBV19 and TRBJ2-6; D possibly corresponds to TRBD2 (6 bases). Germline assignment: CDR1 LNHDA and CDR2 SQIVND (reference sequence). The CDR3 has 17 amino acids. V dropped 6 bases and J dropped 4 bases, with 19 bases sitting between them. This CDR3 is CASSPTSRAAGANVLTF. The CDR3 DNA sequence: TGTGCCAGTAGCCCGACTAGTAGGGCGGCGGGGGCCAACGTCCTGACTTTC.

The chain recombines TRBV5-1 with TRBJ2-2, with D maybe TRBD2 (6 bases). CDR1 and CDR2 from the germline V gene are SGHRS and YFSETQ. The CDR3 sequence is 14 residues long. Trimming cost V 7 bases and J 5 bases, with 15 bases left between them. CDR3 protein: CASEEGSFTGELFF. For the CDR3, the DNA is TGCGCCAGCGAGGAGGGGTCATTTACCGGGGAGCTGTTTTTT.

For the CDR3, the DNA is TGTGCCAGCAGCCAAGAAGGGCTAGCGGGAGAGTTTTACAATGAGCAGTTCTTC. This sequence encodes CASSQEGLAGEFYNEQFF. V and J are TRBV4-2 and TRBJ2-1; 10 positions agree with TRBD2. The CDR3 runs to 18 residues. Germline V gene data show CDR1 as LGHNA and CDR2 as YNFKEQ. The V and J ends lost 0 bases and 4 bases, in that order; junction bases with no gene match: 9.

This clone was counted only a few times. This rearrangement joins TRBV6-2 or TRBV6-3 to TRBJ1-1, with D perhaps matching TRBD1 (6 bases). V lost 6 bases and J lost 1, with 9 bases in between. The CDR3 covers 13 residues. Looked up from germline, CDR1 is MNHEY and CDR2 is SVGEGT. DNA of the CDR3: TGTGCCAGCAGCAACAGGGAGAACACTGAAGCTTTCTTT. Encoded protein: CASSNRENTEAFF.

The chain links TRBV18 to TRBJ2-3; tentative D call: TRBD2 (6 bases). CDR1 KGHSH and CDR2 LQKENI come from the germline V gene. V was trimmed by 3 bases and J by 3 bases, leaving 13 bases between them. There are 15 residues in the CDR3. CDR3 nucleotides: TGTGCCAGCTCACCGGAGACTAGGTGGACAGATACGCAGTATTTT. This gives the protein CASSPETRWTDTQYF.

The chain couples TRBV7-9 to TRBJ2-7; TRBD1 aligns across 11 bases. V was pared by 5 bases and J by 5 bases, with 8 bases of the junction left unmatched. The CDR3 runs to 15 residues. CDR1 SEHNR and CDR2 FQNEAQ come from the germline V gene (reference sequence). CDR3 protein: CASSPGTGGSHEQYF. CDR3 DNA: TGTGCCAGCAGCCCAGGGACAGGGGGGAGCCACGAGCAGTACTTC. The full variable domain, with the rest looked up from reference TRBV7-9 and TRBJ2-7, is DTGVSQNPRHKITKRGQNVTFRCDPISEHNRLYWYRQTLGQGPEFLTYFQNEAQLEKSRLLSDRFSAERPKGSFSTLEIQRTEQGDSAMYLCASSPGTGGSHEQYFGPGTRLTVT.